The clone carrying this T cell receptor (beta chain) has only one observation. Source study methods: How many nucleated cells were present was estimated from reference gene primer amplification. The assay was immunoSEQ multiplex PCR, and TCRdb's table has in-frame clones only and misses some. Clonal size and the V and J genes are those of that table, whereas D and trimming came from the DNA. This sample yields roughly 230,000 clones, of which roughly 80% are seen a single time; 6.5% to 9% belongs to the top ten. There are 20 residues in the CDR3. V shed 4 bases, J shed 1 base, and the junction held 11 bases outside the gene matches. Germline CDR1 reads SGHNT; CDR2 reads YENEEA. The sample belongs to a study of blood T cell repertoires in COVID-19. Whole-study context: Sources were T cells, B-cell-depleted T cells, or PBMCs; the material itself was cDNA or gDNA.

The receptor was derived from a woman between 45 and 65 years old with acute or convalescent COVID-19. Input material: peripheral blood. This chain connects TRBV11-3 to TRBJ2-3; 16 bases align to TRBD2. CDR3 DNA sequence: TGTGCCAGCAGCTCACCGGGACTAGCGGGAGGGCCGGGGGGCACAGATACGCAGTATTTT. Amino acids: CASSSPGLAGGPGGTDTQYF.